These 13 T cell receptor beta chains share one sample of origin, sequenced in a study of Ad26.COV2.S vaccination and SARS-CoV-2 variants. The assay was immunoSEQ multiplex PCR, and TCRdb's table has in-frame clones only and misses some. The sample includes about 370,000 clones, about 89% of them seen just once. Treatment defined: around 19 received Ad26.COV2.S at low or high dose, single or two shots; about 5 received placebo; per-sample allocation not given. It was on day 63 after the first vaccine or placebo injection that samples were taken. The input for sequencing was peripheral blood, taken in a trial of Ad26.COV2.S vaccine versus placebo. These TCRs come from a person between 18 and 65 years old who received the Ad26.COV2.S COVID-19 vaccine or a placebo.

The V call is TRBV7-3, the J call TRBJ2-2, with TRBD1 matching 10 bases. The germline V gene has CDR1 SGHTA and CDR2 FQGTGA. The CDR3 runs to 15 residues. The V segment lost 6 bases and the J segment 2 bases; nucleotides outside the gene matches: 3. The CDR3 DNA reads TGTGCCAGCAGTCGGACAGGGGGTAACACCGGGGAGCTGTTTTTT. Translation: CASSRTGGNTGELFF.

The DNA of the CDR3 is TGTGCCAGCAGCTCGACTAGCGGGGGGCGGGAGCAGTACTTC. Its protein is CASSSTSGGREQYF. V and J are TRBV7-2 and TRBJ2-7; 13 nucleotides align to TRBD2. This CDR3 has 14 amino acids. V lost 4 bases and J lost 7; bases outside the gene matches: 4. The germline V gene has CDR1 SGHTA and CDR2 FQGNSA.

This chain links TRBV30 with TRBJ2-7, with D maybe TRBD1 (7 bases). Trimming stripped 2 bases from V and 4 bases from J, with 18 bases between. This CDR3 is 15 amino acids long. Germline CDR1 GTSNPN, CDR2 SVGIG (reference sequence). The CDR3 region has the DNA TGTGCCTGGAGTTTGAGTAGGCAGGGGGGTTACGAGCAGTACTTC. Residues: CAWSLSRQGGYEQYF.

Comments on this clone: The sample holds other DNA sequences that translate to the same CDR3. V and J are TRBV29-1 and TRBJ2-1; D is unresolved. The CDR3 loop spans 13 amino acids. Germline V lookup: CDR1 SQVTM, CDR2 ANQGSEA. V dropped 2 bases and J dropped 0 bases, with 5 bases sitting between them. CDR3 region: CSVERYSYNEQFF. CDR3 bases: TGCAGCGTTGAAAGATACTCCTACAATGAGCAGTTCTTC.

The CDR3 region has the DNA TGTGCCAGCAGCTCTCAGGGGGGCGGCTACACCTTC. The encoded protein is CASSSQGGGYTF. The rearrangement uses TRBV7-9 and TRBJ1-2, with 7 bases identical to TRBD1. V lost 4 bases and J lost 8; bases outside the gene matches: 4. Germline CDR1 SEHNR, CDR2 FQNEAQ (reference sequence). CDR3 length: 12 amino acids.

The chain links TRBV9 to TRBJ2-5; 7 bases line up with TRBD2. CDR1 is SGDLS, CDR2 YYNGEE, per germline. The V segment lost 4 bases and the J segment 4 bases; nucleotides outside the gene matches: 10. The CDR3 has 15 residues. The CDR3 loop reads CASSPQAGSGETQYF. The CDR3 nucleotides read TGTGCCAGCAGCCCTCAAGCGGGGAGTGGAGAGACCCAGTACTTC. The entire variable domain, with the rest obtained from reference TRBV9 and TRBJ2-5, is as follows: DSGVTQTPKHLITATGQRVTLRCSPRSGDLSVYWYQQSLDQGLQFLIQYYNGEERAKGNILERFSAQQFPDLHSELNLSSLELGDSALYFCASSPQAGSGETQYFGPGTRLLVL.

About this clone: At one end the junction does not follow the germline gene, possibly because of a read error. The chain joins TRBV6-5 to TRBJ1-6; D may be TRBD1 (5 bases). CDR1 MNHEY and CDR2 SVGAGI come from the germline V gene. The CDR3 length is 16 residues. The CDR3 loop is CASSNSRGGRNSPLHF. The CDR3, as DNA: TGTGCCAGCAGTAACTCTAGGGGCGGGCGAAATTCACCCCTCCACTTT.

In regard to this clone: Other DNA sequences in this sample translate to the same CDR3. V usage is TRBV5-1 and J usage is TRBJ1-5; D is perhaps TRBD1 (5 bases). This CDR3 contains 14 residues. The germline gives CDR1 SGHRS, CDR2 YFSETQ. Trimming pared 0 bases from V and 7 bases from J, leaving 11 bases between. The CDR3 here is CASSLAAGVQPQHF. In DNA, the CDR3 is TGCGCCAGCAGCTTGGCCGCGGGGGTCCAGCCCCAGCATTTT.

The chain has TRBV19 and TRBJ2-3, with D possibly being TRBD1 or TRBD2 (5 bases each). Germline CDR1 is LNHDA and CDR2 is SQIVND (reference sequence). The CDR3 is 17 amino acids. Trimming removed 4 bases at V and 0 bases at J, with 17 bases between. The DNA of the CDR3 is TGTGCCAGTAGTACCCGGTCGGGGCGATCTAGCACAGATACGCAGTATTTT. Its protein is CASSTRSGRSSTDTQYF.

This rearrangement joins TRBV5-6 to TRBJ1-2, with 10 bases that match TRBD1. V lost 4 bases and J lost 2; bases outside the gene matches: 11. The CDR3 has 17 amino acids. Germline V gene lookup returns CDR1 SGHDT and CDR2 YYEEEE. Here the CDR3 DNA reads TGTGCCAGCAGCAGACAACGAATGGACAGGGGGAACTATGGCTACACCTTC. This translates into CASSRQRMDRGNYGYTF.

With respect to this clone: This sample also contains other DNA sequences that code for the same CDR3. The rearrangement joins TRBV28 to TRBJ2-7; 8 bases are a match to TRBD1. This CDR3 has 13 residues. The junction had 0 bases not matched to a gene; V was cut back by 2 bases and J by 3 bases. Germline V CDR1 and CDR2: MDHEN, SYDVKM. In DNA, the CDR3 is TGTGCCAGCAGTTTAGGACAGGGCTACGAGCAGTACTTC. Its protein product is CASSLGQGYEQYF.

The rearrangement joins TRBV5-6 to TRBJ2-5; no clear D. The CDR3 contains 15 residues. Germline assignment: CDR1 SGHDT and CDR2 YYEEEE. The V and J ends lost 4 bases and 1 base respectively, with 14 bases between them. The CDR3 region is CASSPLPTAQETQYF. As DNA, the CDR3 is TGTGCCAGCAGCCCTCTGCCAACAGCCCAAGAGACCCAGTACTTC.

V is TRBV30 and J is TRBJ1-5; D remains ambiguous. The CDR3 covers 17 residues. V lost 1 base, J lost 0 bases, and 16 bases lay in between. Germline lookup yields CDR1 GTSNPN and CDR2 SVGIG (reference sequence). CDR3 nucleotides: TGTGCCTGGAGTGAAGGCAGAGCGCTGTATAGCAATCAGCCCCAGCATTTT. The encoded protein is CAWSEGRALYSNQPQHF.